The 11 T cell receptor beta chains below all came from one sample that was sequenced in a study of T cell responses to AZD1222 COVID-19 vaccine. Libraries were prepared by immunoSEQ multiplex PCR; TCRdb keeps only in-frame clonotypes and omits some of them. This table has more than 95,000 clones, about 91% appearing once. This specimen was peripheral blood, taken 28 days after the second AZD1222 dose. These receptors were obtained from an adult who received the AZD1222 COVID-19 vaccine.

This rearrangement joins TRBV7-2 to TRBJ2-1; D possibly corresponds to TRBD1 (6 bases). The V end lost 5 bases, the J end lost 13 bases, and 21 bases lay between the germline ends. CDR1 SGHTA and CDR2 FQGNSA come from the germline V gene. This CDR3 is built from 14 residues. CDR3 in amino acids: CASSPHRAEPIQFF. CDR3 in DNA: TGTGCCAGCAGCCCACACAGGGCAGAACCTATCCAGTTCTTC. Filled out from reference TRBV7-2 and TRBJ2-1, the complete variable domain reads GAGVSQSPSNKVTEKGKDVELRCDPISGHTALYWYRQSLGQGLEFLIYFQGNSAPDKSGLPSDRFSAERTGGSVSTLTIQRTQQEDSAVYLCASSPHRAEPIQFFGPGTRLTVL.

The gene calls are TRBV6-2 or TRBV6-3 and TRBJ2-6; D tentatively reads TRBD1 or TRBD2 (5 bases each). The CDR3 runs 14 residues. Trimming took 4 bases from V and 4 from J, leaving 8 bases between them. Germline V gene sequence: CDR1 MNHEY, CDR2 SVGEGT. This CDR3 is CASSSGTGANVLTF. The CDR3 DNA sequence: TGTGCCAGCAGTTCAGGGACGGGGGCCAACGTCCTGACTTTC.

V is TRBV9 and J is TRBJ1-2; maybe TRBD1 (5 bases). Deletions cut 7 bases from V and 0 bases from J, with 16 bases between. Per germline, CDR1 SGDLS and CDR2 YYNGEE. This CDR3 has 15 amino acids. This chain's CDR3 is CASSAEGPTNYGYTF. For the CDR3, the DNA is TGTGCCAGCTCGGCCGAGGGGCCCACTAACTATGGCTACACCTTC.

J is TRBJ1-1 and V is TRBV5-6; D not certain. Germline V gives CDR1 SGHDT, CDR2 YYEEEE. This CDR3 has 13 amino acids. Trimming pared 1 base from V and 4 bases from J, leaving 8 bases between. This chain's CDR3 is CASSLSRTTEAFF. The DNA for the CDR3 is TGTGCCAGCAGCTTGTCTCGGACCACTGAAGCTTTCTTT.

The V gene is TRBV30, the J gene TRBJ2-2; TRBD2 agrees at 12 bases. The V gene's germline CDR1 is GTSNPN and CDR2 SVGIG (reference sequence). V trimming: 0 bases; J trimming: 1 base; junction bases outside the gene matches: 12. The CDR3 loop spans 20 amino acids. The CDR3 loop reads CAWSVSSGRALVGNTGELFF. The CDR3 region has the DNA TGTGCCTGGAGTGTGTCTAGCGGGAGGGCCCTCGTAGGGAACACCGGGGAGCTGTTTTTT.

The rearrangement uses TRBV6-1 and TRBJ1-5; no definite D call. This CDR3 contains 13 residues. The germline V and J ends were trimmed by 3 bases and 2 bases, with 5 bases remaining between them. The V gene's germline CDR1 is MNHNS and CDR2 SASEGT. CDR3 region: CASSEWGNQPQHF. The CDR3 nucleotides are TGTGCCAGCAGTGAGTGGGGCAATCAGCCCCAGCATTTT.

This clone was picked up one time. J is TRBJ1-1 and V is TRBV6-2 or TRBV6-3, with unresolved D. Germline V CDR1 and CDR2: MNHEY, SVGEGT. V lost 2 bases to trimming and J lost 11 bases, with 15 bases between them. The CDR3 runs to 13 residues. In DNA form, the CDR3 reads TGTGCCAGCAGTTACGCGGACGCCGGTGAGGCTTTCTTT. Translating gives CASSYADAGEAFF.

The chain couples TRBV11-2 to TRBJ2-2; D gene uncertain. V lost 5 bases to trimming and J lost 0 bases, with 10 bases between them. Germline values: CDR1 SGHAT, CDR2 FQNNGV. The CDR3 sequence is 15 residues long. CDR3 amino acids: CASSRLTANTGELFF. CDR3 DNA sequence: TGTGCCAGCAGCCGCTTGACGGCGAACACCGGGGAGCTGTTTTTT. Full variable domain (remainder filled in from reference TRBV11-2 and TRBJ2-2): EAGVAQSPRYKIIEKRQSVAFWCNPISGHATLYWYQQILGQGPKLLIQFQNNGVVDDSQLPKDRFSAERLKGVDSTLKIQPAKLEDSAVYLCASSRLTANTGELFFGEGSRLTVL.

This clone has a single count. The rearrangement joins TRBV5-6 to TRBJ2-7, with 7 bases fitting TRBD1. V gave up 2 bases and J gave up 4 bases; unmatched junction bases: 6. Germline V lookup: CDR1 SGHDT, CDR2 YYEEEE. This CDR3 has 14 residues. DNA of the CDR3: TGTGCCAGCAGCTTAAGGGGGCTTTCGTACGAGCAGTACTTC. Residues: CASSLRGLSYEQYF.

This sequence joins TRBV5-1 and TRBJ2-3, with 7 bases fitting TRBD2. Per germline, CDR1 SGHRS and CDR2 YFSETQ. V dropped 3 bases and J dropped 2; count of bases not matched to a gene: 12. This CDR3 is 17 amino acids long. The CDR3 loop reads CASSYSGTKYATDTQYF. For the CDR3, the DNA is TGCGCCAGCAGCTACTCCGGGACTAAGTACGCCACAGATACGCAGTATTTT.

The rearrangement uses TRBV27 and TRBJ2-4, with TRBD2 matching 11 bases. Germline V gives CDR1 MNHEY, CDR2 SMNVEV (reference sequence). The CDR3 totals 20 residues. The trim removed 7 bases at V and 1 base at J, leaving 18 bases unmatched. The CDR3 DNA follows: TGTGCCAGCACACAACCCGGGCTAGCGGGAGGAGGGTGGGCCAAAAACATTCAGTACTTC. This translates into CASTQPGLAGGGWAKNIQYF.